These T cell receptor beta chains were read from a single sample in a study of neoadjuvant anti-PD-1 for oral cavity cancer. Generated by immunoSEQ multiplex PCR, the TCRdb table keeps only in-frame clones and is missing some. The profile shows about 68,000 clones, approximately 81% of them singletons. This material consisted of PBMCs, taken after nivolumab (anti-PD-1) treatment. The receptors were sampled from a person aged 35 to 85 with oral cavity squamous cell carcinoma. The CDR3 runs from the conserved cysteine through the conserved F or W. D genes are given only for firm matches. Size is omitted from some rows. Given values are once, few, many or a class for expanded clones.

d_call	clone_size	v_call	j_call	cdr3_aa	cdr3_nt
-	-	TRBV10-2	TRBJ1-2	CASSDSTANRPDGYTF	TGCGCCAGCAGTGACTCCACTGCCAACCGGCCCGATGGCTACACCTTC
TRBD1	-	TRBV27	TRBJ2-7	CASSPPTGGASYEQYF	TGTGCCAGCAGTCCCCCGACAGGGGGCGCCTCTTACGAGCAGTACTTC
-	-	TRBV6-1	TRBJ2-3	CASRVGNTQYF	TGTGCCAGCAGGGTGGGGAATACGCAGTATTTT
-	-	TRBV12-5	TRBJ2-1	CASGLPSGEQFF	TGTGCTAGTGGTTTGCCCAGCGGTGAGCAGTTCTTC
-	-	TRBV19	TRBJ2-1	CASSIDAGAYSYNEQFF	TGTGCCAGTAGTATAGATGCGGGGGCCTACTCCTACAATGAGCAGTTCTTC
-	-	TRBV10-3	TRBJ2-5	CAISGSQTQETQYF	TGTGCCATCAGTGGTAGTCAGACCCAAGAGACCCAGTACTTC
TRBD1	-	TRBV13	TRBJ1-2	CASSFSRDRHRGWRYGYTF	TGTGCCAGCAGTTTCTCAAGGGACAGACATCGTGGTTGGAGGTATGGCTACACCTTC
-	-	TRBV19	TRBJ1-1	CASSPQANTEAFF	TGTGCCAGTAGCCCCCAGGCCAACACTGAAGCTTTCTTT
TRBD1	once	TRBV2	TRBJ2-6	CASTRKTGFSGANVLTF	TGTGCCAGCACCAGGAAGACAGGGTTCTCTGGGGCCAACGTCCTGACTTTC
TRBD2	-	TRBV20-1	TRBJ2-7	CSGTSGSQQYF	TGCAGTGGTACTAGCGGGAGTCAGCAGTACTTC
-	-	TRBV11-2	TRBJ2-7	CASSLGGPGSSYEQYF	TGTGCCAGCAGCTTAGGGGGACCAGGGAGCTCCTACGAGCAGTACTTC
TRBD2	-	TRBV10-3	TRBJ2-1	CAISLTNGGDNEQFF	TGTGCCATCAGCCTTACTAATGGGGGGGACAATGAGCAGTTCTTC
-	-	TRBV30	TRBJ2-5	CAWSVQRETQYF	TGTGCCTGGAGTGTACAGAGGGAGACCCAGTACTTC
TRBD1	-	TRBV30	TRBJ1-1	CAWSVNRGETEAFF	TGTGCCTGGAGTGTGAACAGGGGAGAGACTGAAGCTTTCTTT
-	-	TRBV20-1	TRBJ2-5	CSARTMETQYF	TGCAGTGCTCGGACTATGGAGACCCAGTACTTC
-	-	TRBV5-1	TRBJ1-2	CASSLVAGVDGYTF	TGCGCCAGCAGCTTGGTAGCAGGGGTGGATGGCTACACCTTC